The next 20 T cell receptor beta chains were all read from a single sample in a study of CD8+CD57+ T cells in acquired aplastic anemia. Both TCR beta VDJ combination and CDR3 sequence profiling were carried out. Genomic DNA was the template for this profiling. TCRdb redid the calling of the reads with MiXCR, one entry per CDR3 protein. The sample yields tens of thousands of distinct CDR3 sequences, around 55% seen once. Material: sorted CD4+, CD8+, or CD8+CD57+ T cells (not recorded which) from PBMCs. These receptors were collected from a human donor in good health, serving as a control.

CDR3 residues: CAISDGAGELFF. As DNA, the CDR3 is TGTGCCATCAGTGATGGGGCCGGGGAGCTGTTTTTT. V usage is TRBV10-3 and J usage is TRBJ2-2; D call uncertain. From germline, CDR1 is ENHRY and CDR2 SYGVKD. CDR3 length: 12 residues. The germline V and J ends were trimmed by 3 bases and 6 bases, with 5 bases remaining between them.

The chain is built from TRBV19 and TRBJ2-1, with TRBD2 identical over 10 bases. With 11 bases clipped from V and 9 bases from J, the junction kept 10 bases outside the gene matches. This CDR3 spans 13 amino acids. Germline V gene data show CDR1 as LNHDA and CDR2 as SQIVND (reference sequence). CDR3 amino acids: CASSGGLKGEQFF. The CDR3 DNA follows: TGTGCCTCTAGCGGGGGATTAAAGGGTGAGCAGTTCTTC.

This clonotype is a singleton in its sample. A junction end diverges from the germline sequence, so it may reflect a read error. The CDR3 DNA is TGTGCCAGTAGTCTGACCGGGACAGGGGGCTACAGTGAGCAGTTCTTC. Protein product: CASSLTGTGGYSEQFF. J is TRBJ2-1 and V is TRBV19, with 12 bases that match TRBD1. Germline V gene lookup returns CDR1 LNHDA and CDR2 SQIVND (reference sequence). The CDR3 consists of 16 residues.

A remark on this clonotype: At one end the junction does not follow the germline gene, possibly because of a read error. The chain employs TRBV2 and TRBJ2-7, with 14 bases that match TRBD2. The germline V gene encodes CDR1 SNHLY and CDR2 FYNNEI. CDR3 length: 13 amino acids. CDR3 loop: CASETSGGARQYF. CDR3 in DNA: TGCGCCAGCGAGACTAGCGGGGGGGCACGGCAGTACTTC.

This clonotype showed up many times. The J gene is TRBJ1-6, the V gene TRBV30, with TRBD1 as a possible D gene (6 bases). With 8 bases removed from V and 7 bases from J, the gap between germline ends came to 15 bases. The CDR3 is made up of 13 amino acids. Germline V CDR1 and CDR2: GTSNPN, SVGIG (reference sequence). CDR3 region: CAGGGQVNSPLHF. As DNA, the CDR3 is TGTGCCGGGGGGGGGCAGGTGAATTCACCCCTCCACTTT.

By share, this clonotype ranks as medium-sized. The chain employs TRBV24-1 and TRBJ1-5; possibly TRBD1 for D (6 bases). CDR1 is KGHDR, CDR2 SFDVKD, per germline. V was trimmed by 9 bases and J by 0 bases, leaving 11 bases between them. The CDR3 is made up of 14 amino acids. CDR3 nucleotides: TGTGCCACCTCCCGACAGGATAGCAATCAGCCCCAGCATTTT. Encoded protein: CATSRQDSNQPQHF.

Of note for this clonotype: The CDR3 carries no conserved terminal phenylalanine or tryptophan, so it likely arises from a read error. The DNA is omitted, as the CDR3 cannot be located on it reliably, and the CDR3 follows TCRdb's listing. The CDR3: CASSILGG. The chain is built from TRBV19 and TRBJ1-6; TRBD1, the D gene given by the table, was not confirmed from the DNA. Germline CDR1 is LNHDA and CDR2 is SQIVND (reference sequence). The CDR3 spans 8 amino acids, including both terminal residues.

This clonotype was observed a handful of times. This chain connects TRBV5-1 to TRBJ1-6; a possible D gene is TRBD1 (6 bases). The germline CDR1 and CDR2 sequences are SGHRS and YFSETQ. Trimming took off 4 bases at V and 6 bases at J, with 14 bases between the two ends. The CDR3 covers 15 residues. CDR3 in DNA: TGCGCCAGCAGCCCCGAGACAGGAACTAATTCACCCCTCCACTTT. Its translation is CASSPETGTNSPLHF.

The chain joins TRBV12-3 or TRBV12-4 to TRBJ1-5, with D unresolved. The germline V and J ends were trimmed by 2 bases and 5 bases, with 7 bases remaining between them. CDR3 size: 13 residues. CDR3 nucleotides: TGTGCCAGCAGTTTAAGTGTAGATCAGCCCCAGCATTTT. This translates into CASSLSVDQPQHF.

This rearrangement joins TRBV7-2 to TRBJ2-7; D remains ambiguous. The CDR3 is 14 residues long. CDR1 and CDR2 from the germline V gene are SGHTA and FQGNSA. With 1 base removed from V and 3 bases from J, the gap between germline ends came to 10 bases. The CDR3 sequence: CASSLVTKNYEQYF. DNA for the CDR3: TGTGCCAGCAGCTTAGTGACGAAGAACTACGAGCAGTACTTC.

A single count supports this clonotype. This chain connects TRBV7-9 to TRBJ1-3; D remains unclear. The CDR3 has 14 amino acids. V was trimmed by 5 bases and J by 0 bases, leaving 8 bases between them. From germline, CDR1 is SEHNR and CDR2 FQNEAQ (reference sequence). As DNA, the CDR3 is TGTGCCAGCAGCGCACCGGGCTCTGGAAACACCATATATTTT. This gives the protein CASSAPGSGNTIYF.

The chain carries TRBV7-2 and TRBJ2-7; TRBD2 matches 7 bases. The CDR3 has 13 amino acids. Germline assignment: CDR1 SGHTA and CDR2 FQGNSA. Trimming at V came to 6 bases and at J to 2 bases, leaving 4 bases not matched to a gene. The CDR3 nucleotides are TGTGCCAGCAGGGGGGGGGGTGCCTACGAGCAGTACTTC. Its translation: CASRGGGAYEQYF.

This clonotype has a handful of counts. CDR3 sequence (DNA): TGTGCCACCAGCACGCCGGGACAGGCCGGGGAGCAGTACTTC. Encoded protein: CATSTPGQAGEQYF. The chain joins TRBV15 to TRBJ2-7; TRBD1 aligns across 8 bases. Per germline, CDR1 LNHNV and CDR2 YYDKDF (reference sequence). This CDR3 region has 14 residues. V was pared by 4 bases and J by 7 bases, with 9 bases of the junction left unmatched.

This clonotype was picked up many times. The chain uses TRBV6-1 and TRBJ1-1, with D hard to call. The CDR3 runs to 14 residues. Germline V lookup: CDR1 MNHNS, CDR2 SASEGT. Trimming shortened V by 8 bases and J by 1 base, and 14 bases separated the two germline ends. The DNA for the CDR3 is TGTGCCAGCCGAAGGTATAGCACGAACACTGAAGCTTTCTTT. Translation: CASRRYSTNTEAFF.

The CDR3 DNA reads as TGTGCCAGCAGTCAGAGCGGATCGGAGTACGAGCAGTACTTC. This gives the protein CASSQSGSEYEQYF. This sequence joins TRBV25-1 and TRBJ2-7; D is perhaps TRBD2 (5 bases). V lost 5 bases and J lost 4, with 15 bases in between. Germline CDR1 reads MGHDK; CDR2 reads SYGVNS. The CDR3 consists of 14 residues.

In the case of this clonotype: The junction differs from germline at one of its ends, possibly a read error. The chain is built from TRBV11-3 and TRBJ2-7, with D maybe TRBD2 (5 bases). Germline CDR1 is SGHNT and CDR2 is YENEEA. This CDR3 comprises 15 residues. CDR3 coding DNA: TGTGCCAGCACCCCCCTTGGTGGGAGTACGAACGAGCAGCACTTC. Encoded protein: CASTPLGGSTNEQHF.

This clonotype is labeled medium-sized. The chain is built from TRBV7-2 and TRBJ2-7; D is unclear. CDR3 length: 14 residues. Germline V gives CDR1 SGHTA, CDR2 FQGNSA. V was clipped by 5 bases and J by 0 bases, with 11 bases between them. The CDR3 region has the DNA TGTGCCAGCAGCACACCTCGATCCTCCTACGAGCAGTACTTC. Amino acids: CASSTPRSSYEQYF. The full variable domain, with the rest looked up from reference TRBV7-2 and TRBJ2-7, is GAGVSQSPSNKVTEKGKDVELRCDPISGHTALYWYRQSLGQGLEFLIYFQGNSAPDKSGLPSDRFSAERTGGSVSTLTIQRTQQEDSAVYLCASSTPRSSYEQYFGPGTRLTVT.

This clonotype was counted ten times or more. CDR3 DNA sequence: TGTGCCAGCAGTCTTAGGACTAGCGGGAGGAGGGAGACCCAGTACTTC. Its protein product is CASSLRTSGRRETQYF. This sequence joins TRBV12-3 or TRBV12-4 and TRBJ2-5; 14 bases are a match to TRBD2. After removal of 5 bases from V and 5 bases from J, the junction contained 7 bases not matched to a gene. The CDR3 consists of 16 residues.

This clonotype has a count of ten or more. The V call is TRBV30, the J call TRBJ1-1; perhaps TRBD1 as D (5 bases). This CDR3 is 14 amino acids long. Trimming cost V 7 bases and J 1 base, with 16 bases left between them. Germline V lookup: CDR1 GTSNPN, CDR2 SVGIG (reference sequence). The CDR3 loop is CASNVGTANTEAFF. The CDR3 coding sequence is TGTGCCTCGAACGTGGGGACGGCGAACACTGAAGCTTTCTTT.

To note about this clonotype: A read error may explain this, as a much larger clone is one base away. The V and J genes are TRBV4-1 and TRBJ2-2; perhaps D is TRBD1 or TRBD2 (5 bases each). Germline V gene data show CDR1 as MGHRA and CDR2 as YSYEKL. Between the trimmed V and J ends, which lost 4 bases and 6 bases, there was a span of 15 bases. The CDR3 consists of 15 residues. The CDR3 coding sequence is TGCGCCAGCAGCCCCGGACCCAGGGACGCCGGGGAGCTGTTTTTT. It is translated as CASSPGPRDAGELFF.